This T cell receptor beta chain stems from a study of PD-1 blockade in classical Hodgkin lymphoma. Study observations and caveats: Baseline diversity was lower in partial responders and progressors than complete responders. With CD4+ cells, TCR diversity rose significantly by C4D1, but not with CD8+ cells. A reduction in baseline TCR diversity was reportedly seen in newly diagnosed patients relative to healthy donors.

As to this clone: What it binds is unknown.

Sequencing was performed with immunoSEQ multiplex PCR; in TCRdb, only in-frame clones are kept and a portion is missing. The data hold about 13,000 clones, with around 85% observed a single time. Relapse after autologous stem cell transplantation occurred in every patient, and brentuximab vedotin exposure varied. Under best response, outcomes were complete response, partial response or progressive disease. Germline CDR1 and CDR2: MDHEN and SYDVKM. The CDR3 is made up of 13 amino acids. V was pared by 5 bases and J by 8 bases, with 8 bases of the junction left unmatched. Source: peripheral blood mononuclear cells (PBMCs), taken at baseline. The clonotype was recovered from a human donor with classical Hodgkin lymphoma. This chain uses TRBV28 with TRBJ1-2, with TRBD1 matching over 7 bases. The CDR3 coding sequence is TGTGCCAGCAGTGAGGACAGGTCTTTGGGCTACACCTTC. It encodes CASSEDRSLGYTF.